This TCR beta chain is from a study of CD8 T cells in Susac syndrome. Study summary: Sequenced Susac syndrome patients included five or six with active disease and roughly 8 who were in remission.

Under recently defined diagnostic criteria, the patients with Susac syndrome qualified as having definite or probable disease. The authors negatively isolated CD8+ and CD4+ T cells and FACS-enriched TEMRA cells. With regard to this clonotype: Its antigen is unknown.

Whole-study findings and limits: Across the total CD8+ repertoires, about 17 Susac-specific public clones were detected, and across the CD8+ TEMRA repertoires, four to six such clones were detected.

CDR1 PRHDT and CDR2 FYEKMQ come from the germline V gene (reference sequence). V lost 2 bases, J lost 7 bases, and 11 bases stayed unmatched. CDR3 size: 17 residues. RNA in amounts of roughly 0.5 to 1 ug was reverse transcribed with random hexamers. Via MiXCR, TCRdb re-called the immunoSEQ multiplex PCR reads, giving one row per CDR3 protein. The sample includes tens of thousands of distinct CDR3 sequences, approximately 95% of them seen just once. The gene calls are TRBV13 and TRBJ2-4, with 10 bases lining up with TRBD2. This sequence was found in a human donor with Susac syndrome. The sample was CD8+ T cells from PBMCs. The CDR3 DNA sequence: TGTGCCAGCAGCTTACGTCTAGCGGGGGAACAGCGGAACATTCAGTACTTC. Translated: CASSLRLAGEQRNIQYF.